Described below is a single T cell receptor (beta chain) sequence and its context. Its antigen is undetermined. Germline values: CDR1 LNHNV, CDR2 YYDKDF (reference sequence). The V end was cut by 3 bases, the J end by 6 bases, with 7 bases between. This CDR3 spans 12 amino acids. Generated by immunoSEQ multiplex PCR, the TCRdb table keeps only in-frame clones and is missing some. Here the sample spans 90,000 to 110,000 clones, 89% being singletons. The data are from a study of T cell responses to AZD1222 COVID-19 vaccine. Study-level results: Spike-specific TCR breadth and depth were elevated following two AZD1222 doses. Reports indicate that nearly half of spike-specific TCRs are directed at unmutated variant regions. Spike as a whole was targeted by vaccine-associated CD4 TCRs, dominant at 160-218 and 743-854. The donors showed a predominance of white British ancestry and of females, with possible underestimation of clonal diversity.

The sequencing used peripheral blood, collected 28 days after the second AZD1222 dose. The chain links TRBV15 to TRBJ2-3; D gene unclear. This clonotype originated in an adult who received the AZD1222 COVID-19 vaccine. DNA for the CDR3: TGTGCCACCAGCAGTCCTTCCGATACGCAGTATTTT. This codes for CATSSPSDTQYF.